Shown below are 11 T cell receptor beta chains from a single sample sequenced in a study of blood T cell repertoires in COVID-19. Produced via immunoSEQ multiplex PCR; TCRdb's table is partial and in-frame only. The data hold 130,000 to 150,000 clones, with 80% to 85% observed a single time. Specimen: PBMCs or T cells enriched from blood (not recorded which). These receptors originate from a woman in her forties or fifties who had been exposed to COVID-19.

The CDR3 sequence: CASSVVSGGGKETQYF. The CDR3 DNA sequence: TGTGCCAGCAGCGTAGTATCTGGCGGGGGAAAAGAGACCCAGTACTTC. The rearrangement links TRBV9 to TRBJ2-5; 7 bases map to TRBD2. The CDR3 length is 16 residues. CDR1 SGDLS and CDR2 YYNGEE come from the germline V gene. J was trimmed by 3 bases and V by 0 bases; bases with no gene match: 8. Full variable domain (outside the CDR3, taken from reference TRBV9 and TRBJ2-5): DSGVTQTPKHLITATGQRVTLRCSPRSGDLSVYWYQQSLDQGLQFLIQYYNGEERAKGNILERFSAQQFPDLHSELNLSSLELGDSALYFCASSVVSGGGKETQYFGPGTRLLVL.

This clone appeared a few times. The V and J genes are TRBV5-1 and TRBJ1-3; TRBD1 aligns across 11 bases. V lost 3 bases and J lost 0; bases outside the gene matches: 2. Germline V gene sequence: CDR1 SGHRS, CDR2 YFSETQ. CDR3 length equals 16 residues. The CDR3 is CASSWTGGLSGNTIYF. The CDR3 coding sequence is TGCGCCAGCAGCTGGACAGGGGGCCTCTCTGGAAACACCATATATTTT.

The V and J genes are TRBV5-4 and TRBJ1-1; TRBD1 might be the D (6 bases). Germline V gene data show CDR1 as SGHNT and CDR2 as YYREEE (reference sequence). Trimming shortened V by 0 bases and J by 3 bases, and 12 bases separated the two germline ends. CDR3 length: 15 amino acids. The CDR3 coding sequence is TGTGCCAGCAGCTTGGGGGGGCGCTTGGACACTGAAGCTTTCTTT. Translation: CASSLGGRLDTEAFF. The full variable domain, rest sourced from reference TRBV5-4 and TRBJ1-1, is ETGVTQSPTHLIKTRGQQVTLRCSSQSGHNTVSWYQQALGQGPQFIFQYYREEENGRGNFPPRFSGLQFPNYSSELNVNALELDDSALYLCASSLGGRLDTEAFFGQGTRLTVV.

The CDR3 nucleotides are TGTGCCAGCAGTTACTCACAATTTTCCTACGAGCAGTACTTC. It translates to CASSYSQFSYEQYF. The chain recombines TRBV6-5 with TRBJ2-7; D call uncertain. CDR1 and CDR2 (germline): MNHEY, SVGAGI. The CDR3 is made up of 14 amino acids. Trimming took 0 bases from V and 1 from J, leaving 7 bases between them.

The CDR3 spells CASSTHDRGYGYTF. In DNA, the CDR3 is TGTGCCAGCAGTACCCACGACAGGGGCTATGGCTACACCTTC. The chain has TRBV7-2 and TRBJ1-2; 8 bases are a match to TRBD1. This CDR3 is built from 14 residues. Germline CDR1 and CDR2: SGHTA and FQGNSA. The J segment lost 4 bases and the V segment lost 6 bases, leaving 7 bases of the junction unmatched.

This chain connects TRBV24-1 to TRBJ1-2; 9 nucleotides agree with TRBD1. The CDR3 has 17 residues. The V gene end was trimmed by 9 bases and the J gene end by 7 bases; junction bases not matched to a gene: 20. Germline V gene data show CDR1 as KGHDR and CDR2 as SFDVKD. The CDR3 region is CATAGQGFPRSLPGYTF. CDR3 DNA sequence: TGTGCCACCGCAGGACAGGGGTTCCCACGATCGTTGCCTGGCTACACCTTC.

The V call is TRBV6-2 or TRBV6-3, the J call TRBJ2-5; 7 nucleotides agree with TRBD1. V trimming: 0 bases; J trimming: 2 bases; junction bases outside the gene matches: 9. CDR1 and CDR2 from the germline V gene are MNHEY and SVGEGT. There are 17 residues in the CDR3. The DNA of the CDR3 is TGTGCCAGCAGTTACTCGGTCCGCGGCAGGGGGCAAGAGACCCAGTACTTC. It is translated as CASSYSVRGRGQETQYF.

V usage is TRBV12-5 and J usage is TRBJ2-7; D perhaps matches TRBD1 (6 bases). In germline, CDR1 is LGHNT, CDR2 FRNRAP. The V end was cut by 3 bases, the J end by 3 bases, with 12 bases between. This CDR3 spans 14 amino acids. DNA for the CDR3: TGTGCTAGTGGTTTAGGGACAACAAGCTACGAGCAGTACTTC. As protein: CASGLGTTSYEQYF.

The rearrangement joins TRBV5-1 to TRBJ2-7; 9 nucleotides match TRBD1. The CDR3 consists of 14 residues. V lost 4 bases and J lost 3; bases outside the gene matches: 5. Germline V gene data show CDR1 as SGHRS and CDR2 as YFSETQ. The CDR3 DNA follows: TGCGCCAGCAGCCTACCGGGACAGGGCTACGAGCAGTACTTC. Its translation is CASSLPGQGYEQYF.

This chain connects TRBV25-1 to TRBJ1-2, with D possibly TRBD1 on 6 matching bases. Trimming removed 1 base at V and 8 bases at J, with 26 bases between. Germline values: CDR1 MGHDK, CDR2 SYGVNS. The length of the CDR3 is 18 residues. CDR3 sequence: CASSEWDAVGATGGGYTF. The CDR3 bases are TGTGCCAGCAGTGAATGGGACGCCGTGGGGGCGACGGGAGGAGGCTACACCTTC.

The chain uses TRBV2 and TRBJ1-1; D remains unclear. Trimming left V 6 bases short and J 7 bases short, with 9 bases between. CDR3 size: 11 residues. Germline assignment: CDR1 SNHLY and CDR2 FYNNEI. This CDR3 reads CASRNGLEAFF. The CDR3 coding sequence is TGTGCCAGCAGAAACGGACTTGAAGCTTTCTTT.